This T cell receptor beta chain was found in a study of T cells in Graves' hyperthyroidism and ophthalmopathy. In germline, CDR1 is SGHRS, CDR2 YFSETQ. CDR3 length: 14 amino acids. This clonotype was counted many times. A read error may account for a junction end that differs from germline. Amplification yielded TCR beta CDR3 regions, with RNA transcripts as the source. HTBI primers were the set used in a first-round RT-PCR of the TCR CDR3. TCRdb processed the multiplex PCR reads anew with MiXCR; each CDR3 protein has one entry. The table has 300,000 to 350,000 distinct CDR3 sequences, around 23% seen once.

The chain uses TRBV5-1 and TRBJ2-7; 7 nucleotides align to TRBD2. Sequencing was carried out using blood. The origin of this receptor is a woman aged 50 to 60 with Graves' hyperthyroidism. The CDR3 nucleotides are TGTGCCAGCAGCTTAGCGGGTAGCTCCTACGAGCAGTACTTC. Translated, it gives CASSLAGSSYEQYF.